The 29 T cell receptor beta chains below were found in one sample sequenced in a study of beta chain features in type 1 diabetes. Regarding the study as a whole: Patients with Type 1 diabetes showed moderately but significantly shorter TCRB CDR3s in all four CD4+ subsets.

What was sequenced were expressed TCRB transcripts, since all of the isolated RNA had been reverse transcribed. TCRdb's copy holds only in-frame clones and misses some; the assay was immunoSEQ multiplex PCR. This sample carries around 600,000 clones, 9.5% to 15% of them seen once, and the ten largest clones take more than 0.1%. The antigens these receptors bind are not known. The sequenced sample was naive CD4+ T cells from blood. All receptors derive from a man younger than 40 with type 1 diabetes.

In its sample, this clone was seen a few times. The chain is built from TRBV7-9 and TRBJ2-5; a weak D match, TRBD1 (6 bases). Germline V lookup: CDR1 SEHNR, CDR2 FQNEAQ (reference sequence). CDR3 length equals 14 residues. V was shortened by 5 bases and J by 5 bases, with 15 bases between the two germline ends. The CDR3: CASSPPAGAETQYF. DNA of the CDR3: TGTGCCAGCAGCCCCCCCGCAGGGGCTGAGACCCAGTACTTC.

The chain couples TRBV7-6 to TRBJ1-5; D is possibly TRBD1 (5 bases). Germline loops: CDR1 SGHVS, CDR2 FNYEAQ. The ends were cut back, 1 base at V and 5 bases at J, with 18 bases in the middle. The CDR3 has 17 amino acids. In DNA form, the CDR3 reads TGTGCCAGCAGCTTAGGCGCCTTGCGGGGGGTTGATCAGCCCCAGCATTTT. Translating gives CASSLGALRGVDQPQHF.

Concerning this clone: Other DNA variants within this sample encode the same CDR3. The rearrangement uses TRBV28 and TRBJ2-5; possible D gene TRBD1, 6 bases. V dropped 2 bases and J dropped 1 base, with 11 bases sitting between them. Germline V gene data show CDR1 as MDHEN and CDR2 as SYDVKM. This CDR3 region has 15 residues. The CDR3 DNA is TGTGCCAGCAGTTTAGGGGGCAGGCTCCAAGAGACCCAGTACTTC. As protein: CASSLGGRLQETQYF.

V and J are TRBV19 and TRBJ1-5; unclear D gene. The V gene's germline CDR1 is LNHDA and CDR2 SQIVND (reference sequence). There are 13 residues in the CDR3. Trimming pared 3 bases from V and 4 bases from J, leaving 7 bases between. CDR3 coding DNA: TGTGCCAGTAGTATGTCCGATAATCAGCCCCAGCATTTT. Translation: CASSMSDNQPQHF.

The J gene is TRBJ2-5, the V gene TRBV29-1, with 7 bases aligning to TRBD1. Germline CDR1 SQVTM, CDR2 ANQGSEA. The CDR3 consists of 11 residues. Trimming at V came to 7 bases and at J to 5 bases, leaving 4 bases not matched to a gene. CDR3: CSGDRAETQYF. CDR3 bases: TGCAGCGGTGACAGGGCGGAGACCCAGTACTTC.

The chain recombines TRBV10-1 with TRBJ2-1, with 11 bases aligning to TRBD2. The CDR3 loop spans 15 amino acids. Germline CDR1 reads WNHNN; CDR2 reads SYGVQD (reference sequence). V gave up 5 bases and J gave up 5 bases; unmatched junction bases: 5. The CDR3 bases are TGCGCCAGCAGTTCCGGGACTAGCGGAAACAATGAGCAGTTCTTC. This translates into CASSSGTSGNNEQFF.

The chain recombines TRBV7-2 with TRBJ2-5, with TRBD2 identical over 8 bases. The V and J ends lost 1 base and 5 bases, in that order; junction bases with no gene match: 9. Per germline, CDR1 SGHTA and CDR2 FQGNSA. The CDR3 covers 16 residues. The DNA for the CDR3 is TGTGCCAGCAGCTTAGTGACGGGGGGGCCGAAGGAGACCCAGTACTTC. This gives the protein CASSLVTGGPKETQYF.

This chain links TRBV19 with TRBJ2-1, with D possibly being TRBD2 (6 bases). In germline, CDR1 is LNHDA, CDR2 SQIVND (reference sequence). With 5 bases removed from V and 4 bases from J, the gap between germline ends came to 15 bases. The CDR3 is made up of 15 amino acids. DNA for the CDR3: TGTGCCAGTAGTCCCCAGGGAGGCTCATACAATGAGCAGTTCTTC. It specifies CASSPQGGSYNEQFF.

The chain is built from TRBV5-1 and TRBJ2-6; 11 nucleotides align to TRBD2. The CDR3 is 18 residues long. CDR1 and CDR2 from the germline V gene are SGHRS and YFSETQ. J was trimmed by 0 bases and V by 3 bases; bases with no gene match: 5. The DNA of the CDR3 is TGCGCCAGCAGCTCCGTGACTAGCGGGACCTCTGGGGCCAACGTCCTGACTTTC. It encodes CASSSVTSGTSGANVLTF.

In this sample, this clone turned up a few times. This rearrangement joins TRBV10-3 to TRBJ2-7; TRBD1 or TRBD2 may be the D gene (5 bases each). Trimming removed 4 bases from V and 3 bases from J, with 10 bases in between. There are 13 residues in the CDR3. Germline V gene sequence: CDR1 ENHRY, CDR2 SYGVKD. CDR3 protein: CAISVEGRYEQYF. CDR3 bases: TGTGCCATCAGTGTTGAGGGACGCTACGAGCAGTACTTC.

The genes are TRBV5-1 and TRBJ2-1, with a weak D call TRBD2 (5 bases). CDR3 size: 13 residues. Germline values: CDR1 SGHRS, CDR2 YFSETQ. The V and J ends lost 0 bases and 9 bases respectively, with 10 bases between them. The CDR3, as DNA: TGCGCCAGCAGCTTGGGGGAGTCGAGTGAGCAGTTCTTC. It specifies CASSLGESSEQFF.

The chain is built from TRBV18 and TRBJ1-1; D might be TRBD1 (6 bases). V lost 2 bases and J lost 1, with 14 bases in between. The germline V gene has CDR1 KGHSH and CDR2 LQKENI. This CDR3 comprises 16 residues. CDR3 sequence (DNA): TGTGCCAGCTCACCATCAATGGCCAGGGGGAACACTGAAGCTTTCTTT. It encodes CASSPSMARGNTEAFF.

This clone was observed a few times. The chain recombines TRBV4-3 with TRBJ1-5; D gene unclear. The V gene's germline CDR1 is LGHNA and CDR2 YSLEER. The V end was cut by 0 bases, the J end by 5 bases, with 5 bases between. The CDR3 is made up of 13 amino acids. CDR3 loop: CASSQEVDQPQHF. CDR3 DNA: TGCGCCAGCAGCCAAGAAGTCGATCAGCCCCAGCATTTT.

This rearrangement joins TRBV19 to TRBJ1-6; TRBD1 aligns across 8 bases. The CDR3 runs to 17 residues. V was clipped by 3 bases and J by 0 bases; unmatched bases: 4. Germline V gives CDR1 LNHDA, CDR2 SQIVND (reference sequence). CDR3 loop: CASSIRQGSSYNSPLHF. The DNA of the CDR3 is TGTGCCAGTAGTATCCGACAGGGGAGCTCCTATAATTCACCCCTCCACTTT.

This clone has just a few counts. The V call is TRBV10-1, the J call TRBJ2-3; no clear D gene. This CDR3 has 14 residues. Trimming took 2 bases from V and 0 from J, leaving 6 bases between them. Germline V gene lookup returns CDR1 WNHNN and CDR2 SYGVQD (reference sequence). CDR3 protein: CASSEGGSTDTQYF. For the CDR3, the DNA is TGCGCCAGCAGTGAGGGTGGAAGCACAGATACGCAGTATTTT.

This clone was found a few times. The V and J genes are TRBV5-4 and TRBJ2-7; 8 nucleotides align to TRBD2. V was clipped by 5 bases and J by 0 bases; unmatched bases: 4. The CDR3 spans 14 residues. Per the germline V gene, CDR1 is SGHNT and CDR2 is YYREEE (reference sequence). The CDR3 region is CASSFAGGSYEQYF. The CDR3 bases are TGTGCCAGCAGTTTTGCGGGGGGCTCCTACGAGCAGTACTTC. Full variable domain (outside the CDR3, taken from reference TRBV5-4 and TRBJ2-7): ETGVTQSPTHLIKTRGQQVTLRCSSQSGHNTVSWYQQALGQGPQFIFQYYREEENGRGNFPPRFSGLQFPNYSSELNVNALELDDSALYLCASSFAGGSYEQYFGPGTRLTVT.

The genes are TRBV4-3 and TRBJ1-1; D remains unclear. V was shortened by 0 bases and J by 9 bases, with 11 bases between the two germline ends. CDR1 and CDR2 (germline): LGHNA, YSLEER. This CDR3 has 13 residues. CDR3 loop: CASSQDRQAQAFF. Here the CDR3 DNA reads TGCGCCAGCAGCCAAGATAGGCAGGCTCAAGCTTTCTTT.

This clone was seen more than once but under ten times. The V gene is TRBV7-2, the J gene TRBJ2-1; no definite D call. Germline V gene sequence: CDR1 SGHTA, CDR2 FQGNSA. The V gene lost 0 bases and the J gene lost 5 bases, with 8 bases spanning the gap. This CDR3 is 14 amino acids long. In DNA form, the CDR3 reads TGTGCCAGCAGCTTAGCTTCTTACAACAATGAGCAGTTCTTC. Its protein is CASSLASYNNEQFF.

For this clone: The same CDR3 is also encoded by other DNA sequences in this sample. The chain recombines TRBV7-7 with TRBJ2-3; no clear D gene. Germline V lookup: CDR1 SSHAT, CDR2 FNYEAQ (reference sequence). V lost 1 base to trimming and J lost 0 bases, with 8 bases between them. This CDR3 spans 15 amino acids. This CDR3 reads CASSLGTASTDTQYF. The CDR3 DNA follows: TGTGCCAGCAGCTTAGGTACAGCTAGCACAGATACGCAGTATTTT.

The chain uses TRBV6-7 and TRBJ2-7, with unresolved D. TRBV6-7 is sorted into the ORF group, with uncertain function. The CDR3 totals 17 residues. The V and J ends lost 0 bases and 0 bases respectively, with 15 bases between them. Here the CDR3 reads CASSYSKINKSSYEQYF. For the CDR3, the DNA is TGTGCCAGCAGTTACTCGAAGATTAACAAGAGCTCCTACGAGCAGTACTTC.

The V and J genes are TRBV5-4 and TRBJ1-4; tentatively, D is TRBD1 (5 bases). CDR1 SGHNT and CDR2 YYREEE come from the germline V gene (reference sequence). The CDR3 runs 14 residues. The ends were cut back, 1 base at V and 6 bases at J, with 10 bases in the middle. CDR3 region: CASSLNQGYEKLFF. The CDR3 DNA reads TGTGCCAGCAGCTTGAATCAGGGATATGAAAAACTGTTTTTT. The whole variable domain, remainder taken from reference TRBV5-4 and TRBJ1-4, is ETGVTQSPTHLIKTRGQQVTLRCSSQSGHNTVSWYQQALGQGPQFIFQYYREEENGRGNFPPRFSGLQFPNYSSELNVNALELDDSALYLCASSLNQGYEKLFFGSGTQLSVL.

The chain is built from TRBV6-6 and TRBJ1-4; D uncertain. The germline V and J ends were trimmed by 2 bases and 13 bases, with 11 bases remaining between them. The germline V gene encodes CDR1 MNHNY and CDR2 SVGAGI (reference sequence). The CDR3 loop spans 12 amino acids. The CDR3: CASSYREERLFF. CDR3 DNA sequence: TGTGCCAGCAGTTACAGAGAGGAGAGACTGTTTTTT.

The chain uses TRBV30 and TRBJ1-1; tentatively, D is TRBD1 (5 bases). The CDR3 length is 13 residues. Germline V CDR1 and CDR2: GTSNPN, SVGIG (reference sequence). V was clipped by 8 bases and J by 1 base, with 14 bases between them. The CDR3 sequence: CAPHRKWNTEAFF. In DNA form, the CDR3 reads TGTGCCCCTCACAGGAAGTGGAACACTGAAGCTTTCTTT.

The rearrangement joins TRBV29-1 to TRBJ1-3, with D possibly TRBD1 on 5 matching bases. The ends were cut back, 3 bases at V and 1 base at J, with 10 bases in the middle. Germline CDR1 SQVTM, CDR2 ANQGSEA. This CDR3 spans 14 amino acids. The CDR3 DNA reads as TGCAGCGTTGAGACTGGGACGTCTGGAAACACCATATATTTT. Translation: CSVETGTSGNTIYF.

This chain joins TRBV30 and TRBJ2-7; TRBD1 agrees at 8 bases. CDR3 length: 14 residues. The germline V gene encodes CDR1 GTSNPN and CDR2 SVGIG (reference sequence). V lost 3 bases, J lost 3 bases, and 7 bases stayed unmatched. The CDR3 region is CAWRPGQGRYEQYF. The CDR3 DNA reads TGTGCCTGGAGGCCTGGACAGGGACGCTACGAGCAGTACTTC. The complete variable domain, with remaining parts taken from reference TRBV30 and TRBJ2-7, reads SQTIHQWPATLVQPVGSPLSLECTVEGTSNPNLYWYRQAAGRGLQLLFYSVGIGQISSEVPQNLSASRPQDRQFILSSKKLLLSDSGFYLCAWRPGQGRYEQYFGPGTRLTVT.

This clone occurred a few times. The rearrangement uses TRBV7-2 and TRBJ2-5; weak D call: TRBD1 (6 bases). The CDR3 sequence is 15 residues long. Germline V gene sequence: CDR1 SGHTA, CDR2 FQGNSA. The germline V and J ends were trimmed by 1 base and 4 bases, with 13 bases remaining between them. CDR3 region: CASSLVLVRGETQYF. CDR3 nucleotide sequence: TGTGCCAGCAGCTTAGTGTTAGTCAGGGGAGAGACCCAGTACTTC.

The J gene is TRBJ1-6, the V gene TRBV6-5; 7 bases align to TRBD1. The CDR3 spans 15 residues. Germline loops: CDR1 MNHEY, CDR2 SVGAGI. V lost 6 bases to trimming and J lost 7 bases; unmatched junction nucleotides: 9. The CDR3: CASSQAGGGNSPLHF. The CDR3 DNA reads TGTGCCAGCAGCCAGGCAGGGGGTGGAAATTCACCCCTCCACTTT.

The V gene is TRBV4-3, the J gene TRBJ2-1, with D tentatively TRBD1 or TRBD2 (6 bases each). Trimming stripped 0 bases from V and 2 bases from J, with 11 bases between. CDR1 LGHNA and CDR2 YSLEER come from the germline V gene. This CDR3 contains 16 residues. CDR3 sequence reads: CASSQDGRGPYNEQFF. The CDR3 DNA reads TGCGCCAGCAGCCAAGACGGCCGGGGGCCCTACAATGAGCAGTTCTTC.

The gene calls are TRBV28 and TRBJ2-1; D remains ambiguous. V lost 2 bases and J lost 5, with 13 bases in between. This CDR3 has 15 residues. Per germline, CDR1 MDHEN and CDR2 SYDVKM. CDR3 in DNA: TGTGCCAGCAGTTTAGCCCATTTGCAGAACAATGAGCAGTTCTTC. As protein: CASSLAHLQNNEQFF.